What follows is one T cell receptor (beta chain) and its context. The table came from immunoSEQ multiplex PCR; TCRdb's copy has only in-frame clones and leaves some out. The repertoire has 100,000 to 110,000 clones, more than 75% of them found once; the top ten carry over 10%. The data stem from a study of blood T cell repertoires in COVID-19. About the study: Acute and convalescent COVID-19 samples came from the United States, Italy and Spain.

After removal of 6 bases from V and 0 bases from J, the junction contained 2 bases not matched to a gene. The CDR3 length is 13 residues. Germline V gene data show CDR1 as SNHLY and CDR2 as FYNNEI. The rearrangement joins TRBV2 to TRBJ2-7, with TRBD1 matching over 7 bases. The TCR was taken from a human donor in a cohort sampled during active COVID-19. The specimen sequenced was peripheral blood. CDR3 bases: TGTGCCAGCAGCCGGGACAGCTCCTACGAGCAGTACTTC. Protein sequence: CASSRDSSYEQYF.